One T cell receptor (beta chain) is described in this entry. Its antigen is still unknown. V gave up 6 bases and J gave up 6 bases, with 12 bases separating them. Germline V CDR1 and CDR2: MNHNY, SVGAGI (reference sequence). The CDR3 is made up of 13 amino acids. The authors ran a second PCR of about 7 to 12 cycles using a sample-barcoded 5' primer and a J-beta primer mix. Tags on each cDNA molecule came from a template-switch adaptor with 12 random nucleotides. TCRdb reprocessed the 5' RACE reads via MiXCR and lists one record per CDR3 protein. The sample lists some 370,000 distinct CDR3 sequences, about 49% occurring once. This record comes from a study of blood T cells in healthy people across ages. General study findings and limits: In long-lived donors, naive CD4+ cell counts and diversity exceeded those of aged donors. TCR beta diversity, measured per million T cells, fell in a roughly linear way with age.

V and J are TRBV6-6 and TRBJ2-1; TRBD1 is a possible D gene (5 bases). The sequenced material came from blood. The sequence was obtained from a man between 60 and 75 years old in good health. The DNA for the CDR3 is TGTGCCAGCAGCCCCAACGACAGCAATGAGCAGTTCTTC. It specifies CASSPNDSNEQFF.